This T cell receptor beta chain is drawn from a study of T cell responses to AZD1222 COVID-19 vaccine. Some clones are missing from TCRdb's copy, which holds only in-frame ones; the method was immunoSEQ multiplex PCR. The table lists 130,000 to 150,000 clones, under 95% of them singletons. J lost 0 bases, V lost 6 bases, and 11 bases had no gene match. CDR1 is SGDLS and CDR2 is YYNGEE in the germline V gene. There are 17 residues in the CDR3. The TCR sequence derives from an adult in good health. The sample here was peripheral blood, taken on day 0 of AZD1222 vaccination. V and J are TRBV9 and TRBJ1-1; the match to TRBD1 covers 10 bases. CDR3 residues: CASTPDRGATLNTEAFF. The CDR3 DNA follows: TGTGCCAGCACCCCGGACAGGGGGGCGACCTTGAACACTGAAGCTTTCTTT.